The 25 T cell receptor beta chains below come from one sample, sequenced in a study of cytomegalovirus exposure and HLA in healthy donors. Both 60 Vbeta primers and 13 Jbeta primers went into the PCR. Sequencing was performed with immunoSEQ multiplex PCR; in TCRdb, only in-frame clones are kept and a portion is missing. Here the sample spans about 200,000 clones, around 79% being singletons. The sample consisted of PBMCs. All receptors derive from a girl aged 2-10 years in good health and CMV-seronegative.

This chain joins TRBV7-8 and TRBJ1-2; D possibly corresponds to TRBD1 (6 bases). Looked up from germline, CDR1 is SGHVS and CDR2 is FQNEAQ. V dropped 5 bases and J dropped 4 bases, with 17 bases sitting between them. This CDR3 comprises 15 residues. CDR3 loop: CASSPGRRTVYGYTF. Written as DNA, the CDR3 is TGTGCCAGCAGCCCAGGGCGGCGGACAGTCTATGGCTACACCTTC.

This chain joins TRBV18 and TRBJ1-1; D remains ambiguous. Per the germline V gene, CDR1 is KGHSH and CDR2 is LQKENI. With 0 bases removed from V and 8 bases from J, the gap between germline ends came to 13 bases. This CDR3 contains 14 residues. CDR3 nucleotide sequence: TGTGCCAGCTCACCACCTTCTCCTACCCCAGAAGCTTTCTTT. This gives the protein CASSPPSPTPEAFF.

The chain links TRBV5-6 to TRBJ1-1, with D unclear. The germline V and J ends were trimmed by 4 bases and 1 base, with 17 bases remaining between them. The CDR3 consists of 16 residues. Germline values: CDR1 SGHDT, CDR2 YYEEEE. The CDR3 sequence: CASSRGLVVANTEAFF. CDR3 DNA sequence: TGTGCCAGCAGCCGGGGTCTTGTAGTAGCGAACACTGAAGCTTTCTTT.

The CDR3 sequence is CASSSLASISTDTQYF. The DNA for the CDR3 is TGTGCCAGCAGCTCTTTGGCTAGCATAAGCACAGATACGCAGTATTTT. This chain links TRBV7-9 with TRBJ2-3; TRBD2 is a possible D gene (5 bases). The CDR3 has 16 amino acids. Trimming removed 4 bases at V and 0 bases at J, with 14 bases between. Germline V CDR1 and CDR2: SEHNR, FQNEAQ (reference sequence).

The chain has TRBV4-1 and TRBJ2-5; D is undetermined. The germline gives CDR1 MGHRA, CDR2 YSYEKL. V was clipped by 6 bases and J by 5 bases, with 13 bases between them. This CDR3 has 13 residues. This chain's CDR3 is CASSDLIGETQYF. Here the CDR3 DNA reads TGCGCCAGCAGTGATTTAATCGGTGAGACCCAGTACTTC.

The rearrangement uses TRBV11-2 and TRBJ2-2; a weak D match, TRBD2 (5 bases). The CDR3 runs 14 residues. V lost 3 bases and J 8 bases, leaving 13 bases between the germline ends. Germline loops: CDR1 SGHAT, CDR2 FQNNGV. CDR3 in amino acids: CASSLGASSGELFF. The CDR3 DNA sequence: TGTGCCAGCAGCTTGGGAGCGAGCTCGGGGGAGCTGTTTTTT.

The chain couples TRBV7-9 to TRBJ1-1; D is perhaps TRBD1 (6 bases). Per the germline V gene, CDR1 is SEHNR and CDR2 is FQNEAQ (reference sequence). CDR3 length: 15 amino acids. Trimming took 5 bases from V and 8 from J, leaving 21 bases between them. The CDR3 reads CASSLKTDSGEEAFF. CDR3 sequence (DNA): TGTGCCAGCAGCCTTAAAACGGACAGCGGGGAGGAAGCTTTCTTT. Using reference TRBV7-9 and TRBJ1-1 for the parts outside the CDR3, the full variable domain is DTGVSQNPRHKITKRGQNVTFRCDPISEHNRLYWYRQTLGQGPEFLTYFQNEAQLEKSRLLSDRFSAERPKGSFSTLEIQRTEQGDSAMYLCASSLKTDSGEEAFFGQGTRLTVV.

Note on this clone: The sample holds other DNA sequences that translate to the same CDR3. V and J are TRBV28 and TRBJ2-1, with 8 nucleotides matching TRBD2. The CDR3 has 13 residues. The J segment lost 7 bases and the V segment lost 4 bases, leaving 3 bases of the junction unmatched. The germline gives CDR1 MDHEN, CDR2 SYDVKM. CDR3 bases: TGTGCCAGCAGTTCCCCGGGAGGGAATGAGCAGTTCTTC. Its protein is CASSSPGGNEQFF.

The CDR3 protein is CASSAPNRPRGREQFF. The CDR3 DNA sequence: TGTGCCAGCAGCGCACCCAACAGGCCCCGGGGGAGAGAGCAGTTCTTC. This rearrangement joins TRBV7-9 to TRBJ2-1; perhaps TRBD2 as D (6 bases). This CDR3 is built from 16 residues. V dropped 5 bases and J dropped 10 bases, with 24 bases sitting between them. CDR1 SEHNR and CDR2 FQNEAQ come from the germline V gene (reference sequence).

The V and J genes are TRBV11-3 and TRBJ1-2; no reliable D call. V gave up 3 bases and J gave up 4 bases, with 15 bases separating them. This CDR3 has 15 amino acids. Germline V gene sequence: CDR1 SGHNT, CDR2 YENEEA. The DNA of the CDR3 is TGTGCCAGCAGCTTCCCCCTTATAGACTTCTATGGCTACACCTTC. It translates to CASSFPLIDFYGYTF.

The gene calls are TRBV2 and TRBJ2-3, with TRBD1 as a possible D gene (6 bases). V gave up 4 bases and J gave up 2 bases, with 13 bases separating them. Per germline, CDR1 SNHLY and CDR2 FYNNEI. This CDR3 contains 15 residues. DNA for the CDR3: TGTGCCAGCAGTGCCGACAGGTTTTCCACAGATACGCAGTATTTT. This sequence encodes CASSADRFSTDTQYF.

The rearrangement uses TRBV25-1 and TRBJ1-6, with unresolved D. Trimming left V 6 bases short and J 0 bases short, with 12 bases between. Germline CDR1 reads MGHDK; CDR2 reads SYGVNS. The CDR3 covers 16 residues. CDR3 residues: CASRHSSGSYNSPLHF. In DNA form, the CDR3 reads TGTGCCAGCAGACATTCATCTGGCTCCTATAATTCACCCCTCCACTTT.

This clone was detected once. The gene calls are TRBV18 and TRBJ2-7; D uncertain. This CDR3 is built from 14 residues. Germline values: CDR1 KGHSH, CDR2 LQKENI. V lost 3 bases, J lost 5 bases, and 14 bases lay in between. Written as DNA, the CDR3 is TGTGCCAGCTCACCCGACTGGCGTGGTGACGAGCAGTACTTC. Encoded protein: CASSPDWRGDEQYF.

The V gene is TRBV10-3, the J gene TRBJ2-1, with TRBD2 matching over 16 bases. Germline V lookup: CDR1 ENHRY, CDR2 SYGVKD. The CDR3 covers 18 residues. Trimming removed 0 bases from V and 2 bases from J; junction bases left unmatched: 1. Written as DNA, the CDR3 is TGTGCCATCAGTGAGTCGGGGACTAGCGGGAGGGCCTACAATGAGCAGTTCTTC. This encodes CAISESGTSGRAYNEQFF.

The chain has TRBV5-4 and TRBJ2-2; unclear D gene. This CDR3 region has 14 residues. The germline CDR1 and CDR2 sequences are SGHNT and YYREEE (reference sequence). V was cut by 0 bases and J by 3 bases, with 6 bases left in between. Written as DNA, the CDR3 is TGTGCCAGCAGCTTGGACAGACACACCGGGGAGCTGTTTTTT. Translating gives CASSLDRHTGELFF.

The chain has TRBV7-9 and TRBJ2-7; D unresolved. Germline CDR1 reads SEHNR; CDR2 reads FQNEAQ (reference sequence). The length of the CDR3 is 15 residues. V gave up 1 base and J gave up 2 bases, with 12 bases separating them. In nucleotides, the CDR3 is TGTGCCAGCAGCTTAGTTATGGGCAACGCCTACGAGCAGTACTTC. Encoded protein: CASSLVMGNAYEQYF.

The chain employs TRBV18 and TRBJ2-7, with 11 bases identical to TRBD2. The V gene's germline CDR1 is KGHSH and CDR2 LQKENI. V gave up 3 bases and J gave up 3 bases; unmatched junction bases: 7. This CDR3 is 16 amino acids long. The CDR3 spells CASSPLGLAGHYEQYF. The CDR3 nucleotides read TGTGCCAGCTCACCCCTCGGACTAGCGGGCCACTACGAGCAGTACTTC.

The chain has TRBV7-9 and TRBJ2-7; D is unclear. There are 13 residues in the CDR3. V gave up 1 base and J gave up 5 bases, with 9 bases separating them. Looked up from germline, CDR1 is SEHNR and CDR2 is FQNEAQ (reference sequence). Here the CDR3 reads CASSLGATNEQYF. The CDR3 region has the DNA TGTGCCAGCAGCTTAGGGGCGACCAACGAGCAGTACTTC.

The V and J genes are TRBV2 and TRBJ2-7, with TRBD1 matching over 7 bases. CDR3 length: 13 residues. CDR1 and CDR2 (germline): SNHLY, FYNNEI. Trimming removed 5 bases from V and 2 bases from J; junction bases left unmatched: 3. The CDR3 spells CASSWGQTYEQYF. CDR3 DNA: TGTGCCAGCAGTTGGGGACAGACCTACGAGCAGTACTTC.

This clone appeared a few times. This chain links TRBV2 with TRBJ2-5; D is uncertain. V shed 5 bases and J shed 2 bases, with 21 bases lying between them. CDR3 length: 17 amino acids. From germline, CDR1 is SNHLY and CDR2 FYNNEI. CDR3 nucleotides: TGTGCCAGCAGTCAAACTCCCGCGGCTTCGACTCAAGAGACCCAGTACTTC. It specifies CASSQTPAASTQETQYF.

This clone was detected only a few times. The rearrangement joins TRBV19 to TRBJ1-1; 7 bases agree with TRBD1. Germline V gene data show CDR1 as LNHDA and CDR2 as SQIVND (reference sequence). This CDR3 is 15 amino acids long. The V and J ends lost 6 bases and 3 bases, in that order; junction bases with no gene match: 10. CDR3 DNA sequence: TGTGCCAGTAGATCGGGGACAGTGTTGGACACTGAAGCTTTCTTT. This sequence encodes CASRSGTVLDTEAFF.

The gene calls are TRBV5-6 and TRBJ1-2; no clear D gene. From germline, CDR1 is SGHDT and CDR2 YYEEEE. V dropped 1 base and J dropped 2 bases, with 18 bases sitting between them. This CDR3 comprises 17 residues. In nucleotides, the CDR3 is TGTGCCAGCAGCTTGATGAGGTACCAGTCCGTCAACTATGGCTACACCTTC. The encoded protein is CASSLMRYQSVNYGYTF.

The CDR3, as DNA: TGTGCCAGCAGCTTAACCGGGACAGGGGACTACGAGCAGTACTTC. Its translation: CASSLTGTGDYEQYF. The rearrangement joins TRBV5-4 to TRBJ2-7; TRBD1 matches 10 bases. From germline, CDR1 is SGHNT and CDR2 YYREEE (reference sequence). J gave up 3 bases and V 2 bases, and 5 bases lay outside the gene matches. The CDR3 is made up of 15 amino acids. Based on the CDR3 plus reference TRBV5-4 and TRBJ2-7, the full variable domain is ETGVTQSPTHLIKTRGQQVTLRCSSQSGHNTVSWYQQALGQGPQFIFQYYREEENGRGNFPPRFSGLQFPNYSSELNVNALELDDSALYLCASSLTGTGDYEQYFGPGTRLTVT.

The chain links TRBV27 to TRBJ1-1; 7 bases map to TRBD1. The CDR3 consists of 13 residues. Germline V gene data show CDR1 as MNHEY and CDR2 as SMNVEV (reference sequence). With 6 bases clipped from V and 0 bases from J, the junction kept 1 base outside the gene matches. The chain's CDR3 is CASRGGMNTEAFF. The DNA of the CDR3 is TGTGCCAGCAGAGGGGGCATGAACACTGAAGCTTTCTTT.

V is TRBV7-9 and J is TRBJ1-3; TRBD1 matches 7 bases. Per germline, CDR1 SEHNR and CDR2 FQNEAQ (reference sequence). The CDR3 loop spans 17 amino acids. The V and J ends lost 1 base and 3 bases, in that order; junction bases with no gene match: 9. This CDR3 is CASSLVPRQGGGNTIYF. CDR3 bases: TGTGCCAGCAGCTTAGTCCCGAGACAGGGTGGTGGAAACACCATATATTTT.